The clone carrying this T cell receptor beta chain was observed at least ten times. Its antigen is unknown. iRepertoire HTBI primers and Arm-PCR of CDR3 regions built TCR beta libraries. One entry per CDR3 protein results from TCRdb running MiXCR on the multiplex PCR reads. Among a few hundred thousand distinct CDR3 sequences listed, 15% to 20% were seen once. The CDR3 length is 13 residues. Germline loops: CDR1 DFQATT, CDR2 SNEGSKA (reference sequence). V lost 6 bases and J lost 5, with 14 bases in between. Time point specified: newly diagnosed GD, antithyroid drugs for less than 3 months. Extracted RNA from PBMCs served as the source of the TCR library. Diagnosing Graves' disease relied on the American Thyroid Association guidelines. The authors drew 7 to 10 milliliters of peripheral blood into EDTA tubes. This sample is part of a study of regulatory T cells in long-lasting Graves disease. Study-wide results and caveats: In persistent patients, shared public clonotypes (approximately 3,000) outnumbered those in new patients (nearly 1,000).

These data are also associated with another study on T cells in Graves' hyperthyroidism and ophthalmopathy. As reported in that work: Blood shared most expanded thyroid clonotypes above 0.001.

The origin of this receptor is a woman aged 18-30 years with Graves disease. Sequenced here: peripheral blood mononuclear cells (PBMCs), sampled at new diagnosis, from a patient treated with antithyroid drugs. This rearrangement joins TRBV20-1 to TRBJ1-5; D might be TRBD1 (6 bases). In DNA, the CDR3 is TGCAGTGCGAGGAGGGGGTACGATCAGCCCCAGCATTTT. This sequence encodes CSARRGYDQPQHF.